The text below deals with one TCR beta chain. The data were taken from a study of blood T cell repertoires in COVID-19. Study in general: Donors in the United States, Italy and Spain gave samples during acute or convalescent COVID-19.

V trimming: 5 bases; J trimming: 1 base; junction bases outside the gene matches: 8. The CDR3 extends over 16 amino acids. Looked up from germline, CDR1 is LNHDA and CDR2 is SQIVND (reference sequence). Patients from Seattle were sampled longitudinally, starting during active infection. Methods used by the authors: The assay estimated nucleated cells by amplifying reference gene primers. Only in-frame clones appear in the TCRdb table, and some are missing; sequencing was by immunoSEQ multiplex PCR. The D gene and trimming were derived from the DNA, and the V and J assignments and clone size from that table. The profile covers 300,000 to 400,000 clones, with about 87% appearing a single time and 1.5% to 2% taken by the ten largest.

The specimen sequenced was peripheral blood. This receptor was obtained from a woman aged 25 to 39 with COVID-19, enrolled during active disease. The chain combines TRBV19 with TRBJ1-5; 7 nucleotides line up with TRBD1. The CDR3 protein is CASSSRQGRSNQPQHF. CDR3 in DNA: TGTGCCAGTAGTTCCCGACAGGGTAGGAGCAATCAGCCCCAGCATTTT.